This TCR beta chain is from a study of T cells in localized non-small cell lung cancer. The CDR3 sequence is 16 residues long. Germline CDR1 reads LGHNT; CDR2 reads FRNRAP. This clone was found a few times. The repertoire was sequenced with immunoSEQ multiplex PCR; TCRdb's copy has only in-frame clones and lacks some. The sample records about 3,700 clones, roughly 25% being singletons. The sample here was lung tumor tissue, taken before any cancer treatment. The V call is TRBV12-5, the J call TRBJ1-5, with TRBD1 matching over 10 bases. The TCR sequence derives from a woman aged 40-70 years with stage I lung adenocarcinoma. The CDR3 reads CASGITRDRGTQPQHF. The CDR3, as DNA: TGTGCCAGCGGCATAACTCGGGACAGGGGAACTCAGCCCCAGCATTTT.